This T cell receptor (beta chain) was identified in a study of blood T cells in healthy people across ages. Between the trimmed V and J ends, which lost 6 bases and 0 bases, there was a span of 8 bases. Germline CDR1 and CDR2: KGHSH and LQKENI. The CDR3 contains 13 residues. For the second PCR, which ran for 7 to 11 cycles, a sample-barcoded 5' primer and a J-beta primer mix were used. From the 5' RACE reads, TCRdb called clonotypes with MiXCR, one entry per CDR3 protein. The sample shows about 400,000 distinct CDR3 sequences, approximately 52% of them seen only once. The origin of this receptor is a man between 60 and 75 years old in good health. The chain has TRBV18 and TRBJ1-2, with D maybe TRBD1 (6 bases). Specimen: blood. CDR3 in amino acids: CASSTGPNYGYTF. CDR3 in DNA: TGTGCCAGCTCGACAGGCCCTAACTATGGCTACACCTTC.